This TCR beta chain comes out of a study of blood T cell repertoires in COVID-19. CDR3 length equals 18 residues. J gave up 3 bases and V 7 bases, and 12 bases lay outside the gene matches. The germline V gene has CDR1 WNHNN and CDR2 SYGVQD (reference sequence). The method was immunoSEQ multiplex PCR; TCRdb's version includes in-frame clones alone and lacks a portion of them. The sample has about 230,000 clones, around 80% seen once. The source material was peripheral blood. The chain uses TRBV10-1 and TRBJ2-7; 16 bases align to TRBD2. The sequence came from a woman aged 80 or over with active or convalescent COVID-19. The CDR3 is CASNRVPGLAGGNYEQYF. The DNA for the CDR3 is TGCGCCAGCAATAGGGTCCCGGGACTAGCGGGGGGGAACTACGAGCAGTACTTC.